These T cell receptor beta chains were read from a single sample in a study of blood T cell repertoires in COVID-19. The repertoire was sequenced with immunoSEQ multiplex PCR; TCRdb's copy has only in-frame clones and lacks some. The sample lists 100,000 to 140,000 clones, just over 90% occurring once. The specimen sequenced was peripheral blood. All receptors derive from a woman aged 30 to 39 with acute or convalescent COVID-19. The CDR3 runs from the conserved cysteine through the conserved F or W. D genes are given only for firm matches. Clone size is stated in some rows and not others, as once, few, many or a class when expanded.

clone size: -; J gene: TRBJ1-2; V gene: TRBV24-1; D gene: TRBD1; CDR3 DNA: TGTGCCACCAGTGATCCTCGACAGGGGGGCTATGGCTACACCTTC; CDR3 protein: CATSDPRQGGYGYTF
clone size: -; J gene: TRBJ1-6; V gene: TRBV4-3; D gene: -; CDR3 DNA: TGCGCCAGCAGCCAAGACCTCTATAATTCACCCCTCCACTTT; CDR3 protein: CASSQDLYNSPLHF
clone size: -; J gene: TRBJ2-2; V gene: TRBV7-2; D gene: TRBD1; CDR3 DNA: TGTGCCAGCAGCAACCGGGACAGAAACACCGGGGAGCTGTTTTTT; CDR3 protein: CASSNRDRNTGELFF
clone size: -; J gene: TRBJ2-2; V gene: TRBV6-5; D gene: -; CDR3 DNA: TGTGCCAGCAGTTTGCAGGGCTCGAACACCGGGGAGCTGTTTTTT; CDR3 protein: CASSLQGSNTGELFF
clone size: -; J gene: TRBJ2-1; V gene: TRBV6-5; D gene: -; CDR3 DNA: TGTGCCCGCGGGCAGGGAGGAAATGAGCAGTTCTTC; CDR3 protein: CARGQGGNEQFF
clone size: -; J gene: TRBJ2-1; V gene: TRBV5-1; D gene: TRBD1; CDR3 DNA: TGCGCCACCAAGACAGGGTCCTCCTACAATGAGCAGTTCTTC; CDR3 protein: CATKTGSSYNEQFF
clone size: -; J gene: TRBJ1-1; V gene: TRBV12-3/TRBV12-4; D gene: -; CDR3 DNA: TGTGCCAGCAGTTTAGCTAGGAGTGAAGCTTTCTTT; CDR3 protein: CASSLARSEAFF
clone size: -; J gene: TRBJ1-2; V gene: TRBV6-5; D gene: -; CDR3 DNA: TGTGCCAGCAGTTACGCCGCGACAAGTCTCGGCTACACCTTC; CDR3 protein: CASSYAATSLGYTF
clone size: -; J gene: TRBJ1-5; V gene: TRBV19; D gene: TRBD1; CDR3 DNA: TGTGCCACCGCGACAGGGTTTCAGCCCCAGCATTTT; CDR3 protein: CATATGFQPQHF
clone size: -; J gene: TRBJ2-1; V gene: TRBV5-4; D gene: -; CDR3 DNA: TGTGCCAGCAGCCGGGCTAGGGAGGAGCAGTTCTTC; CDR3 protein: CASSRAREEQFF
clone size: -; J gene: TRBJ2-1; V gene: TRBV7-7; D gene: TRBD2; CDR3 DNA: TGTGCCAGCAGCTTAACTAGCGGGGGACGCGGGGAGCAGTTCTTC; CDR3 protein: CASSLTSGGRGEQFF
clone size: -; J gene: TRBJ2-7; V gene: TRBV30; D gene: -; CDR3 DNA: TGTGCCTGGAGTGTTCCCCAGGGGGGCAGCTCCTACGAGCAGTACTTC; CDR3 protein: CAWSVPQGGSSYEQYF
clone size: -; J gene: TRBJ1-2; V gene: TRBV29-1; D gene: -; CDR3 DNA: TGCAGCGTGAGGGCCAATCAAGGAGGCTACACCTTC; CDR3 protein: CSVRANQGGYTF
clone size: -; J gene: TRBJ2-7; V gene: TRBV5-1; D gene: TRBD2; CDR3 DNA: TGCGCCAGCAGCTTGGCACTAGCGGGGGCCGAGCAGTACTTC; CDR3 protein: CASSLALAGAEQYF
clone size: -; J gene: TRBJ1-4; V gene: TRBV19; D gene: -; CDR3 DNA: TGTGCCAGTAGTATCGTAAGGGGTACTAATGAAAAACTGTTTTTT; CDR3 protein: CASSIVRGTNEKLFF
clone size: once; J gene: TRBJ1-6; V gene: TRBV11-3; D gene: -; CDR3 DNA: TGTGCCAGCAGCGGGACCGCTGGGGGCTTATCTAATTCACCCCTCCACTTT; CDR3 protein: CASSGTAGGLSNSPLHF
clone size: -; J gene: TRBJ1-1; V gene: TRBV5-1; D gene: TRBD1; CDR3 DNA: TGCGCCAGCAGCTTAGGGGGACAGCTTGAAGCTTTCTTT; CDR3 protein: CASSLGGQLEAFF
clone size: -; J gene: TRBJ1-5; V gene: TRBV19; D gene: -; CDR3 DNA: TGTGCCAGTAATCCAGGGTACAGGAGCAATCAGCCCCAGCATTTT; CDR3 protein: CASNPGYRSNQPQHF
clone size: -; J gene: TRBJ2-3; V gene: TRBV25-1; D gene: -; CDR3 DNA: TGTGCCAGCAGTGTTGACTGGGGCTTCACAGATACGCAGTATTTT; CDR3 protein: CASSVDWGFTDTQYF
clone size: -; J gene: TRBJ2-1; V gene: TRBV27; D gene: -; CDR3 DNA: TGTGCCAGCAGTTTAGCCCGGACAGCAAGTTACAATGAGCAGTTCTTC; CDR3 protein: CASSLARTASYNEQFF
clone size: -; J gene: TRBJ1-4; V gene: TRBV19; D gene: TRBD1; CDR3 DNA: TGTGCCAGTAGTATGGACAGGGGCCGTGAAAAACTGTTTTTT; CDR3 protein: CASSMDRGREKLFF
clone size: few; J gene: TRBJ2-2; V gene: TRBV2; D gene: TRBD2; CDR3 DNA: TGTGCCAGCCGTAGCGGGGGGGCCTACACCGGGGAGCTGTTTTTT; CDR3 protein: CASRSGGAYTGELFF
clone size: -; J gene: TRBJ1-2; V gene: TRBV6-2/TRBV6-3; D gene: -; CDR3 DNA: TGTGCCAGCAGTTCGGGACAAGCCATATTTAACTATGGCTACACCTTC; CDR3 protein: CASSSGQAIFNYGYTF
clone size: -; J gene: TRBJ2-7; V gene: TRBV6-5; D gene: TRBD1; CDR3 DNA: TGTGCCAGCAGTTACTCCCTCGGGACAGGGAGCTACGAGCAGTACTTC; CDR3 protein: CASSYSLGTGSYEQYF
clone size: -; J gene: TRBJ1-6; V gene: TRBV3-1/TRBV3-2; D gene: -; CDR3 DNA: TGTGCCAGCAGCCCATCCCGGTCGCCGCGGTATGGGTATAATTCACCCCTCCACTTT; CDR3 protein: CASSPSRSPRYGYNSPLHF
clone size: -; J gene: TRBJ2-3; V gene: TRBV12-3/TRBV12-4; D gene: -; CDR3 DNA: TGTGCCAGCAGCCAGGATGATACGCAGTATTTT; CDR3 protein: CASSQDDTQYF
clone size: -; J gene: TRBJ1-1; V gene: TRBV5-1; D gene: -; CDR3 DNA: TGCGCCAGCAGCTATGGAGGTTCGAACACTGAAGCTTTCTTT; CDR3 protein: CASSYGGSNTEAFF
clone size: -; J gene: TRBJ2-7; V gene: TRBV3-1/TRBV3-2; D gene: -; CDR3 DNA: TGTGCCAGCAGCCCTGAGAGCTCCTACGAGCAGTACTTC; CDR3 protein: CASSPESSYEQYF
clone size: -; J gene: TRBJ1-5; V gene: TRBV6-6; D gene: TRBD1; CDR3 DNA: TGTGCCAGCAGACCACAGGGGGCGGGGAACAATCAGCCCCAGCATTTT; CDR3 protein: CASRPQGAGNNQPQHF
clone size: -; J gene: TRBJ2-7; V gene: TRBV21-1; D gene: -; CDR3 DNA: TGTGCCAGCAGCAAAGGCGGACAGACCTACGAGCAGTACTTC; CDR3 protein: CASSKGGQTYEQYF
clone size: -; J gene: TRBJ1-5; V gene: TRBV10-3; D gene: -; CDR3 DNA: TGTGCCATCAGTGAGGGAGGACCGAACCAGCCCCAGCATTTT; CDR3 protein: CAISEGGPNQPQHF
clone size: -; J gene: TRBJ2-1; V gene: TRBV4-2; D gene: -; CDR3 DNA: TGTGCCAGCAGCCAAGATTACGTGGGAGCAATGAATGAGCAGTTCTTC; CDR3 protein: CASSQDYVGAMNEQFF
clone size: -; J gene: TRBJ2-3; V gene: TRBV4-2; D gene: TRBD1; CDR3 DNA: TGTGCCAGCAGCCAAGGGACAGGCCAAAGGGCAGATACGCAGTATTTT; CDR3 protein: CASSQGTGQRADTQYF
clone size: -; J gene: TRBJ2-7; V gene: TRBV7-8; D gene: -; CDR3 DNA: TGTGCCAGCGGCCCCGGGTACTACGAGCAGTACTTC; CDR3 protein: CASGPGYYEQYF
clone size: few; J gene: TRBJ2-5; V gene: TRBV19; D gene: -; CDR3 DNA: TGTGCCAGTAGTGTACAGGGCGTCCAAGAGACCCAGTACTTC; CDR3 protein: CASSVQGVQETQYF
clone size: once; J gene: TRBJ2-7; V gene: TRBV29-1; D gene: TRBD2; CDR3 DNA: TGCAGCGTCAAACTAGCGGGAGGGAACTACGAGCAGTACTTC; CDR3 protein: CSVKLAGGNYEQYF
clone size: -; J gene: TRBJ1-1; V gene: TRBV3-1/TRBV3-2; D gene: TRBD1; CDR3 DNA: TGTGCCAGCAGCGCCGCAGGGGGATTGAACACTGAAGCTTTCTTT; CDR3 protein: CASSAAGGLNTEAFF
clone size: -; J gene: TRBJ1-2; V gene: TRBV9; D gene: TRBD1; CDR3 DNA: TGTGCCAGCAGCGTATCTGGGACAGGAGGAGCCTATGGCTACACCTTC; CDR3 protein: CASSVSGTGGAYGYTF
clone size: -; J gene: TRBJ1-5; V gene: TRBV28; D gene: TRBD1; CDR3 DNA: TGTGCCAGCCTACCGGGACAGGGTACTCAGCCCCAGCATTTT; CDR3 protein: CASLPGQGTQPQHF
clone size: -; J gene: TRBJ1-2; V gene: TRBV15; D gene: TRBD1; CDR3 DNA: TGTGCCACCAGCAGAGCGGACAGGCGTCCGGATGGCTACACCTTC; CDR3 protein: CATSRADRRPDGYTF
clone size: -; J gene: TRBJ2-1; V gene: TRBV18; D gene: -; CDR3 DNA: TGTGCCAGCTCACCACTCGGACGGGACTACAATGAGCAGTTCTTC; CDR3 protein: CASSPLGRDYNEQFF
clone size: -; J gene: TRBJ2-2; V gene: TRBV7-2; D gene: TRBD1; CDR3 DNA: TGTGCCAGCAGCTTAGTAGGGGGCTCCGGGGAGCTGTTTTTT; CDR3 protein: CASSLVGGSGELFF
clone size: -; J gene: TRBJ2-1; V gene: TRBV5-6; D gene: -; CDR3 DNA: TGTGCCAGCAGCTTGTCGAGCTCCTACAATGAGCAGTTCTTC; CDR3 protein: CASSLSSSYNEQFF